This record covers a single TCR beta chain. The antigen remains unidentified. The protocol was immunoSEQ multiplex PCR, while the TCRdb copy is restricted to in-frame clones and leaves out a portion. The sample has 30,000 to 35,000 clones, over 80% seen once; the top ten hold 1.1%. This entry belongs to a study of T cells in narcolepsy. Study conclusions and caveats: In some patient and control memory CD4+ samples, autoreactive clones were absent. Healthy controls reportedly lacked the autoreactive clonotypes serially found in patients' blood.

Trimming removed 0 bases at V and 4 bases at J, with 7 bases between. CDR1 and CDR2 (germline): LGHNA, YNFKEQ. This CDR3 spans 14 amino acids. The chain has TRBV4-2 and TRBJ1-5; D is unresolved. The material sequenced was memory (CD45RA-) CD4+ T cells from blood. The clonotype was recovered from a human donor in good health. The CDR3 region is CASSQEFLNQPQHF. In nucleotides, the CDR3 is TGTGCCAGCAGCCAAGAGTTCCTGAATCAGCCCCAGCATTTT.